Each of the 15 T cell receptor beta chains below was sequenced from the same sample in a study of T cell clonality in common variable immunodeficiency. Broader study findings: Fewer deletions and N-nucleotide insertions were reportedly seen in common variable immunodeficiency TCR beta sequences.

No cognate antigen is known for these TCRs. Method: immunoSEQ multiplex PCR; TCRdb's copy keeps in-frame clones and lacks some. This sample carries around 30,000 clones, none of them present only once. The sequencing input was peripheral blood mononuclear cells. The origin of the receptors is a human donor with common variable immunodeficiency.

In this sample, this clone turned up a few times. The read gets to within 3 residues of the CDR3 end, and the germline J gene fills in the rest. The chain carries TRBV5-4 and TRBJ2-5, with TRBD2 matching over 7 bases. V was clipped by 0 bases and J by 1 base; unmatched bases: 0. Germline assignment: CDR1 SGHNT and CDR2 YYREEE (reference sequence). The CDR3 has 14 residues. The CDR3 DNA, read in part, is TGTGCCAGCAGCTTGGGCGGGGGCCAAGAGACC. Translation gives CASSLGGGQET. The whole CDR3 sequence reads CASSLGGGQETQYF.

Incomplete CDR3 DNA: TGTGCCAGCAGCCATATCCGGGGGGCGGATGAG. Protein: CASSHIRGADE. The full CDR3 protein is CASSHIRGADEQFF. This chain connects TRBV7-3 to TRBJ2-1; possibly TRBD2 for D (7 bases). Read sequence stops 3 residues before the CDR3 end, and the germline J gene provides the missing end. Germline V gene data show CDR1 as SGHTA and CDR2 as FQGTGA. Deletions cut 5 bases from V and 8 bases from J, with 16 bases between. This CDR3 is built from 14 residues.

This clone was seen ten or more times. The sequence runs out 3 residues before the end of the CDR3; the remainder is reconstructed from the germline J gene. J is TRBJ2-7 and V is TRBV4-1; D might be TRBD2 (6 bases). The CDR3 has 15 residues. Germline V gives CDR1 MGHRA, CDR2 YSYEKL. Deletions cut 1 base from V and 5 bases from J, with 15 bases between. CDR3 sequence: CASSQVAGYRHEQYF. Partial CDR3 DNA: TGCGCCAGCAGCCAAGTCGCGGGGTACCGCCACGAG.

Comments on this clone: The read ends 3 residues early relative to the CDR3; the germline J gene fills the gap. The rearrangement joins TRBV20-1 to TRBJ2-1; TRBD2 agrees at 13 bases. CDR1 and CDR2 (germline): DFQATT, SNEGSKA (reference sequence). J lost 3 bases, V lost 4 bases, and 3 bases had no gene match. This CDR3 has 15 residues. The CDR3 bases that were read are TGCAGTGCTACCCGGACTAGCGGGGGCTACAATGAG. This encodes CSATRTSGGYNE. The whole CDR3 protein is CSATRTSGGYNEQFF.

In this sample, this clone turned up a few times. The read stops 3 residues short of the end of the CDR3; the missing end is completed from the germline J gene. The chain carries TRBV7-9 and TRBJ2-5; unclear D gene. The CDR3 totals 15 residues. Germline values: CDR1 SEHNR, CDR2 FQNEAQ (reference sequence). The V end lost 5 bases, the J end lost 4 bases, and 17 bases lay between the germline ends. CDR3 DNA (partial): TGTGCCAGCAGCCCGCATGTGTGGGCTCGAGAGACC. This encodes CASSPHVWARET. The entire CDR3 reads CASSPHVWARETQYF.

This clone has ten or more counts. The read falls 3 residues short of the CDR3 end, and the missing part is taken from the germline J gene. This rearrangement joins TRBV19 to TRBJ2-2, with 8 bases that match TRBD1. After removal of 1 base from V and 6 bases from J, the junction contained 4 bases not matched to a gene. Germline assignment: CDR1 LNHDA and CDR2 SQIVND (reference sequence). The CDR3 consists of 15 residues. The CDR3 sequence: CASSIADRVAGELFF. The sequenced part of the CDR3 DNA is TGTGCCAGTAGTATAGCGGACAGGGTGGCCGGGGAG.

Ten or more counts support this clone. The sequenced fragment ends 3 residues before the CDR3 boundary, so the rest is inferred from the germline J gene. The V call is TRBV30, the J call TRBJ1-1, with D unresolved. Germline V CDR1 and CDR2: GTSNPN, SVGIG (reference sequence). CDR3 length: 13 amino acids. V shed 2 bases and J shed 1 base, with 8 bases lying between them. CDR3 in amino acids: CAWSPTGNTEAFF. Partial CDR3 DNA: TGTGCCTGGAGTCCTACGGGGAACACTGAA.

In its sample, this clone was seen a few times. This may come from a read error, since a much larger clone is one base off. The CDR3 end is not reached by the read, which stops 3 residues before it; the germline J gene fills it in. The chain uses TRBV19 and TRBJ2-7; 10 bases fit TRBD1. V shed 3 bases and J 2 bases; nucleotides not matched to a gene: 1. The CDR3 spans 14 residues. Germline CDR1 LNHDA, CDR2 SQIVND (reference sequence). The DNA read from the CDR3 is TGTGCCAGTAGTATCGGGACAGGGGCCTACGAG. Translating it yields CASSIGTGAYE. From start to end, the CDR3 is CASSIGTGAYEQYF.

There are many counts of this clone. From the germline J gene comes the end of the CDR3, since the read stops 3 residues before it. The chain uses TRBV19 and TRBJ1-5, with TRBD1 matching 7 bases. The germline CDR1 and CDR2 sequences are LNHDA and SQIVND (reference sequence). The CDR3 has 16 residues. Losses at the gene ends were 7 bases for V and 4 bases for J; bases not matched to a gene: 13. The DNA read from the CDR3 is TGTGCCAGTACCCCCACAGGGGAATTATTTAATCAGCCC. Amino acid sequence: CASTPTGELFNQP. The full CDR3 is CASTPTGELFNQPQHF.

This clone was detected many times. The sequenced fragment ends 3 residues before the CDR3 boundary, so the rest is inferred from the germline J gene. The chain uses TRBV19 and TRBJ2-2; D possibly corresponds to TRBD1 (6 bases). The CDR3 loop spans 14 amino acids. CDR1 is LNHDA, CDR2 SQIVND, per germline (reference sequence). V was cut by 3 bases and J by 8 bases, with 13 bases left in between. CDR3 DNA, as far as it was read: TGTGCCAGTAGTATCTATAACAGGGTAGGGGAG. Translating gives CASSIYNRVGE. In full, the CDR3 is CASSIYNRVGELFF.

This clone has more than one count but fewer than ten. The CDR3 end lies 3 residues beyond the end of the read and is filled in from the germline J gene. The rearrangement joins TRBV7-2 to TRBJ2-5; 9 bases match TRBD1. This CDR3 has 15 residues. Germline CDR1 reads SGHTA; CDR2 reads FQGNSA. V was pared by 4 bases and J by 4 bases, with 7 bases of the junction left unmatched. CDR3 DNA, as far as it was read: TGTGCCAGCAGCTCTCGTCCGGGACAGGGAGAGACC. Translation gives CASSSRPGQGET. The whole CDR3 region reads CASSSRPGQGETQYF.

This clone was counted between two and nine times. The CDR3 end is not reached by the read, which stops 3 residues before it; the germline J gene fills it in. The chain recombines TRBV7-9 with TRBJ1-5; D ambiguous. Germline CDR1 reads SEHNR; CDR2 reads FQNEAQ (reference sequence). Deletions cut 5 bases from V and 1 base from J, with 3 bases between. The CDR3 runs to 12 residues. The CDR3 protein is CASSLSNQPQHF. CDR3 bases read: TGTGCCAGCAGCCTCAGCAATCAGCCC.

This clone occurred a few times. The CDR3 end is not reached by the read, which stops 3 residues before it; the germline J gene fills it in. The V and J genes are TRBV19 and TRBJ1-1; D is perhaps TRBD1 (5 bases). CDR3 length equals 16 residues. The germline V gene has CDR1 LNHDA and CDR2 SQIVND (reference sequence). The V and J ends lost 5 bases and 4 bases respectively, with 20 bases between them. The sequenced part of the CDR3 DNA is TGTGCCAGTAGTCAGATAAGAGGGGAAATGGGCACTGAA. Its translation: CASSQIRGEMGTE. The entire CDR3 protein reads CASSQIRGEMGTEAFF.

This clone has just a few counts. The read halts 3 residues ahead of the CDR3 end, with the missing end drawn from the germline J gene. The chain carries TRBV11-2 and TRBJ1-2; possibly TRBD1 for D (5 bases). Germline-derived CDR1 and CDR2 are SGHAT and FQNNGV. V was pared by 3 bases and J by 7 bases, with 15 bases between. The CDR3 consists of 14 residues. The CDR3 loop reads CASSLPGRAPGYTF. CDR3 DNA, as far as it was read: TGTGCCAGCAGCTTGCCAGGGAGAGCTCCTGGC.

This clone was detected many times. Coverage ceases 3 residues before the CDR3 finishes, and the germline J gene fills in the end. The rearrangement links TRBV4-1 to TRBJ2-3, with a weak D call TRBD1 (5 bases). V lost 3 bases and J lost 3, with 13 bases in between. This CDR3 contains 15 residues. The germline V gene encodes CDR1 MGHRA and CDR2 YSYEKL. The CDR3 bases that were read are TGCGCCAGCAGCCAGCGTAACGGACAAACAGATACG. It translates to CASSQRNGQTDT. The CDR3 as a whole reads CASSQRNGQTDTQYF.